A selection of T cell receptor beta chains follows, all from one sample in a study of neurological immune-mediated disorders. MiXCR, applied by TCRdb to the 5' RACE reads, yields one record per CDR3 protein. The sample lists 20,000 to 30,000 distinct CDR3 sequences; about 13% were seen once. The sequenced sample consisted of PBMCs. These receptors originate from a woman aged 60 to 75 with HTLV-1-associated myelopathy (HAM/TSP). CDR3s include the opening cysteine and the closing phenylalanine or tryptophan. D genes are given only for firm matches. Clone size is given for some rows only: seen once, a few or many times, or a class if the clone is expanded.

v_call: TRBV6-1
clone_size: NA
j_call: TRBJ1-6
d_call: TRBD1
cdr3_nt: TGTGCCAGCAGTGAACGGGACAGGGGTAATTCACCCCTCCACTTT
cdr3_aa: CASSERDRGNSPLHF

v_call: TRBV11-3
clone_size: many
j_call: TRBJ2-3
d_call: TRBD2
cdr3_nt: TGTGCCAGCAGCCCCGGGGGGGGCAGGGGAGCCCCAGATACGCAGTATTTT
cdr3_aa: CASSPGGGRGAPDTQYF

v_call: TRBV5-1
clone_size: many
j_call: TRBJ2-3
d_call: NA
cdr3_nt: TGCGCCAGCAGCTTGGTAGGGATGCAGACAGATACGCAGTATTTT
cdr3_aa: CASSLVGMQTDTQYF

v_call: TRBV20-1
clone_size: many
j_call: TRBJ2-1
d_call: TRBD1
cdr3_nt: TGCAGTGCTAGCTTCCCCGCAGGGGGCCATGAGCAGTTCTTC
cdr3_aa: CSASFPAGGHEQFF

v_call: TRBV5-8
clone_size: few
j_call: TRBJ1-5
d_call: NA
cdr3_nt: TGTGCCAGCAGCTTGCAGGGATTTAGCAATCAGCCCCAGCATTTT
cdr3_aa: CASSLQGFSNQPQHF

v_call: TRBV5-1
clone_size: many
j_call: TRBJ1-1
d_call: NA
cdr3_nt: TGCGCCAGCAGCTTGGGACCTGAAGCTTTCTTT
cdr3_aa: CASSLGPEAFF

v_call: TRBV6-5
clone_size: many
j_call: TRBJ2-1
d_call: TRBD1
cdr3_nt: TGTGCCAGCAGTTACGGGCTACAGGGGGGCAATGAGCAGTTCTTC
cdr3_aa: CASSYGLQGGNEQFF

v_call: TRBV9
clone_size: many
j_call: TRBJ2-5
d_call: NA
cdr3_nt: TGTGCCAGCAGCGTAGCGACCTTGGGGACCCAGTACTTC
cdr3_aa: CASSVATLGTQYF

v_call: TRBV20-1
clone_size: NA
j_call: TRBJ2-5
d_call: TRBD1
cdr3_nt: TGCAGTGCTTCGTCGGGACAGGGGGCAGAGGAGACCCAGTACTTC
cdr3_aa: CSASSGQGAEETQYF

v_call: TRBV4-1
clone_size: NA
j_call: TRBJ2-2
d_call: NA
cdr3_nt: TGCGCCAGCAGCAGAGGAGAACCCGGGGAGCTGTTTTTT
cdr3_aa: CASSRGEPGELFF

v_call: TRBV5-1
clone_size: many
j_call: TRBJ2-1
d_call: NA
cdr3_nt: TGCGCCAGCAGCTTGGTTTCCTACAATGAGCAGTTCTTC
cdr3_aa: CASSLVSYNEQFF

v_call: TRBV5-1
clone_size: many
j_call: TRBJ1-1
d_call: NA
cdr3_nt: TGCGCCAGCAGCTCTACGCGAGGCACTGAAGCTTTCTTT
cdr3_aa: CASSSTRGTEAFF

v_call: TRBV30
clone_size: many
j_call: TRBJ1-1
d_call: NA
cdr3_nt: TGTGCCTGGAGCCTGAATATGGGGACTGAAGCTTTCTTT
cdr3_aa: CAWSLNMGTEAFF

v_call: TRBV5-6
clone_size: many
j_call: TRBJ1-1
d_call: NA
cdr3_nt: TGTGCCAGCAGCTTGGCCGGGGGGGGAGGCACTGAAGCTTTCTTT
cdr3_aa: CASSLAGGGGTEAFF

v_call: TRBV5-1
clone_size: medium-sized
j_call: TRBJ2-1
d_call: NA
cdr3_nt: TGCGCCAGCAGCTTGGGGGGCGGTTCCTACAATGAGCAGTTCTTC
cdr3_aa: CASSLGGGSYNEQFF

v_call: TRBV12-3/TRBV12-4
clone_size: NA
j_call: TRBJ2-3
d_call: TRBD2
cdr3_nt: TGTGCCAGCGATATACTAGCGGGATCAACAGATACGCAGTATTTT
cdr3_aa: CASDILAGSTDTQYF

v_call: TRBV7-2
clone_size: many
j_call: TRBJ2-1
d_call: NA
cdr3_nt: TGTGCCAGCAGCTTAGGGCCCGGGAGAAACAATGAGCAGTTCTTC
cdr3_aa: CASSLGPGRNNEQFF

v_call: TRBV28
clone_size: once
j_call: TRBJ1-1
d_call: NA
cdr3_nt: NA
cdr3_aa: CASNLRTGPYEQYFGPEAEAFF

v_call: TRBV24-1
clone_size: many
j_call: TRBJ2-3
d_call: NA
cdr3_nt: TGTGCCACCAGTGATGTCGGTTCCACAGATACGCAGTATTTT
cdr3_aa: CATSDVGSTDTQYF

v_call: TRBV12-3/TRBV12-4
clone_size: many
j_call: TRBJ2-1
d_call: NA
cdr3_nt: TGTGCCAGCAGTTATCTGAGGGACAATGAGCAGTTCTTC
cdr3_aa: CASSYLRDNEQFF

v_call: TRBV7-9
clone_size: few
j_call: TRBJ2-2
d_call: NA
cdr3_nt: TGTGCCACCCTCCCAGACAGGAACACCGGGGAGCTGTTTTTT
cdr3_aa: CATLPDRNTGELFF

v_call: TRBV3-1
clone_size: NA
j_call: TRBJ2-3
d_call: TRBD2
cdr3_nt: TGTGCCAGCAGCCGAACCCCTACTAGCGGGAGAACAGATACGCAGTATTTT
cdr3_aa: CASSRTPTSGRTDTQYF

v_call: TRBV18
clone_size: many
j_call: TRBJ2-3
d_call: NA
cdr3_nt: TGTGCCAGCTCACAACTAAGCACAGATACGCAGTATTTT
cdr3_aa: CASSQLSTDTQYF

v_call: TRBV5-5
clone_size: many
j_call: TRBJ2-7
d_call: NA
cdr3_nt: TGTGCCAGCAGCTTGAGGACTCGATTGGCCTACGAGCAGTACTTC
cdr3_aa: CASSLRTRLAYEQYF

v_call: TRBV7-2
clone_size: many
j_call: TRBJ2-2
d_call: TRBD1
cdr3_nt: TGTGCCAGCAGCGCACGGAGACCCGGGACAGGATCCGGGGAGCTGTTTTTT
cdr3_aa: CASSARRPGTGSGELFF

v_call: TRBV20-1
clone_size: medium-sized
j_call: TRBJ1-2
d_call: NA
cdr3_nt: TGCAGTGCTAGAGATATCACTTTATCCTATGGCTACACCTTC
cdr3_aa: CSARDITLSYGYTF

v_call: TRBV5-1
clone_size: many
j_call: TRBJ1-1
d_call: NA
cdr3_nt: TGCGCCAGCAGCTTAGGGGGGGGGAGTAGCACTGAAGCTTTCTTT
cdr3_aa: CASSLGGGSSTEAFF

v_call: TRBV3-1
clone_size: many
j_call: TRBJ2-7
d_call: NA
cdr3_nt: TGTGCCAGCAGCCAAGATCGGCAGGGTTTCGACGAGCAGTACTTC
cdr3_aa: CASSQDRQGFDEQYF

v_call: TRBV27
clone_size: few
j_call: TRBJ2-7
d_call: NA
cdr3_nt: TGTGCCAGCAGTTTTCGACTTGAGAGCTCCTACGAGCAGTACTTC
cdr3_aa: CASSFRLESSYEQYF

v_call: TRBV7-2
clone_size: many
j_call: TRBJ1-5
d_call: NA
cdr3_nt: TGTGCCAGCAGCTTAGGGGTGTCGCAGGGTGAGAAGCCCCAGCATTTT
cdr3_aa: CASSLGVSQGEKPQHF

v_call: TRBV5-1
clone_size: many
j_call: TRBJ2-5
d_call: NA
cdr3_nt: TGCGCCAGCAGCTTGGATACAGGAGGAGAGACCCAGTACTTC
cdr3_aa: CASSLDTGGETQYF

v_call: TRBV7-6
clone_size: many
j_call: TRBJ2-2
d_call: NA
cdr3_nt: TGTGCCAGCAGTAGGCGGAACACCGGGGAGCTGTTTTTT
cdr3_aa: CASSRRNTGELFF

v_call: TRBV10-3
clone_size: many
j_call: TRBJ1-1
d_call: NA
cdr3_nt: TGTGCCATCAGTGAGTCGGCCGATTCGAACACTGAAGCTTTCTTT
cdr3_aa: CAISESADSNTEAFF

v_call: TRBV5-1
clone_size: many
j_call: TRBJ2-1
d_call: NA
cdr3_nt: TGCGCCAGCAGCTTCGAGGGTAGGAATGAGCAGTTCTTC
cdr3_aa: CASSFEGRNEQFF

v_call: TRBV5-1
clone_size: many
j_call: TRBJ2-7
d_call: NA
cdr3_nt: TGCGCCAGCAGCTTATACCCGGACTGGTCCAATGCCTACGAGCAGTACTTC
cdr3_aa: CASSLYPDWSNAYEQYF

v_call: TRBV20-1
clone_size: NA
j_call: TRBJ2-5
d_call: NA
cdr3_nt: TGCAGTGCTTTGGGGGAGACGCCCTTAGAGAACCAGTACTTC
cdr3_aa: CSALGETPLENQYF

v_call: TRBV20-1
clone_size: many
j_call: TRBJ2-7
d_call: TRBD2
cdr3_nt: TGCAGTGCTAGAGATAGAAGAGCGGGGGACGAGCAGTACTTC
cdr3_aa: CSARDRRAGDEQYF

v_call: TRBV6-2/TRBV6-3
clone_size: many
j_call: TRBJ1-5
d_call: NA
cdr3_nt: TGTGCCAGCAGTCCCTGGGCCCGGTATAGCAATCAGCCCCAGCATTTT
cdr3_aa: CASSPWARYSNQPQHF

v_call: TRBV20-1
clone_size: many
j_call: TRBJ1-2
d_call: TRBD1
cdr3_nt: TGCAGTGCTAGGGGGGACAGGGTAGGATATGGCTACACCTTC
cdr3_aa: CSARGDRVGYGYTF

v_call: TRBV5-1
clone_size: NA
j_call: TRBJ2-2
d_call: TRBD2
cdr3_nt: TGCGTCAGCAGCTTGGCCAGGGCTAGCGGGCCCGTCACCGGGGAGCTGTTTTTT
cdr3_aa: CVSSLARASGPVTGELFF

v_call: TRBV29-1
clone_size: NA
j_call: TRBJ2-3
d_call: NA
cdr3_nt: TGCAGCGCCGAAGGTACGGCAGAGATCACAGATACGCAGTATTTT
cdr3_aa: CSAEGTAEITDTQYF

v_call: TRBV27
clone_size: many
j_call: TRBJ1-2
d_call: NA
cdr3_nt: TGTGCCAGCAAAGATTCTAACTATGGCTACACCTTC
cdr3_aa: CASKDSNYGYTF

v_call: TRBV9
clone_size: many
j_call: TRBJ2-7
d_call: NA
cdr3_nt: TGTGCCAGCAGCGGGGGACTGGGTAACTACGAGCAGTACTTC
cdr3_aa: CASSGGLGNYEQYF

v_call: TRBV9
clone_size: many
j_call: TRBJ2-1
d_call: TRBD2
cdr3_nt: TGTGCCAGCAGCGTAGCGAGCGGGGGTTTAGATGAGCAGTTCTTC
cdr3_aa: CASSVASGGLDEQFF

v_call: TRBV5-1
clone_size: many
j_call: TRBJ1-2
d_call: TRBD1
cdr3_nt: TGCGCCAGCAGCTTGGAGGCAGGGGGAGCCTACACCTTC
cdr3_aa: CASSLEAGGAYTF

v_call: TRBV3-1
clone_size: NA
j_call: TRBJ1-1
d_call: NA
cdr3_nt: TGTGCCAGCATCCAAGGGGATGGAACTGAAGCTTTCTTT
cdr3_aa: CASIQGDGTEAFF

v_call: TRBV7-2
clone_size: few
j_call: TRBJ2-7
d_call: NA
cdr3_nt: NA
cdr3_aa: CASSFYICSAGPTSWTGPYEQYF

v_call: TRBV29-1
clone_size: NA
j_call: TRBJ1-4
d_call: NA
cdr3_nt: TGCAGCGGCCGGGACGGGGCCGAAAAACTGTTTTTT
cdr3_aa: CSGRDGAEKLFF

v_call: TRBV20-1
clone_size: many
j_call: TRBJ2-1
d_call: NA
cdr3_nt: TGCAGTTTTTATCTCTCCTACAATGAGCAGTTCTTC
cdr3_aa: CSFYLSYNEQFF

v_call: TRBV5-1
clone_size: many
j_call: TRBJ2-1
d_call: NA
cdr3_nt: TGCGCCAGCAGCTTGGTCCTGGCCGGTGAGCAGTTCTTC
cdr3_aa: CASSLVLAGEQFF

v_call: TRBV10-3
clone_size: many
j_call: TRBJ2-2
d_call: NA
cdr3_nt: TGTGCCATCAGTGAGATCCTGGTTGGAAACACCGGGGAGCTGTTTTTT
cdr3_aa: CAISEILVGNTGELFF

v_call: TRBV20-1
clone_size: many
j_call: TRBJ1-6
d_call: TRBD1
cdr3_nt: TGCAGTGCCACCACAGGGGGCAATTCACCCCTCCACTTT
cdr3_aa: CSATTGGNSPLHF

v_call: TRBV7-2
clone_size: many
j_call: TRBJ1-2
d_call: NA
cdr3_nt: TGTGCCAGCAGGCCCGCCCGGCCAGGCTATGGCTACACCTTC
cdr3_aa: CASRPARPGYGYTF

v_call: TRBV7-2
clone_size: many
j_call: TRBJ1-5
d_call: NA
cdr3_nt: TGTGCCAGCAGCCGCTCTAGCAATCAGCCCCAGCATTTT
cdr3_aa: CASSRSSNQPQHF

v_call: TRBV6-1
clone_size: many
j_call: TRBJ1-5
d_call: NA
cdr3_nt: TGTGCCAGCAGTCGAATTACAGGGTATAGCAATCAGCCCCAGCATTTT
cdr3_aa: CASSRITGYSNQPQHF